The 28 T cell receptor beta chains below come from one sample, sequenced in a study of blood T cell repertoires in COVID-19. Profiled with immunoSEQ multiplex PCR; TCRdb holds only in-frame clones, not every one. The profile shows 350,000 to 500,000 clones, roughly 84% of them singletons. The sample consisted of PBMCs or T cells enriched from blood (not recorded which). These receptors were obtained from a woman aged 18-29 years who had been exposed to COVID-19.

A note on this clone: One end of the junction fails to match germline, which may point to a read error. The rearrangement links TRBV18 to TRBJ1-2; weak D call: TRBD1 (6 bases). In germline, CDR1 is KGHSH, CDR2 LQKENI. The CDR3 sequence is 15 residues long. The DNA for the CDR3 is TGTGCCAGCTCCCTTGGGGCAGGGGATAACCATGGCTACACCTTC. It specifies CASSLGAGDNHGYTF.

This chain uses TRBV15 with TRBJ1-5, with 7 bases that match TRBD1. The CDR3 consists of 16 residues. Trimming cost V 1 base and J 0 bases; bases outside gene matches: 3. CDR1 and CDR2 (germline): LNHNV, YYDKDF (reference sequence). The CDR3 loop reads CATSRGTGDSNQPQHF. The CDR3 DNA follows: TGTGCCACCAGCAGAGGAACAGGGGATAGCAATCAGCCCCAGCATTTT.

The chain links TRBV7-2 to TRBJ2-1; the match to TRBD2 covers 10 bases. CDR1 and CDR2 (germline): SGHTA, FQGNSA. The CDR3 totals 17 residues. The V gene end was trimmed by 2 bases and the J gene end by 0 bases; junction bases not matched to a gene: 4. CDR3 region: CASSLQAGGSSYNEQFF. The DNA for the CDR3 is TGTGCCAGCAGCTTACAAGCGGGGGGGAGCTCCTACAATGAGCAGTTCTTC.

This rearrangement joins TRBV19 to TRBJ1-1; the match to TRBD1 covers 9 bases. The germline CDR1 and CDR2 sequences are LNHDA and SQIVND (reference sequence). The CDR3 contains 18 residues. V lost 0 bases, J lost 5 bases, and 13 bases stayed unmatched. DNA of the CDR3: TGTGCCAGTAGTATAGATGCCGGTATAGGACAGGGGAAAACTGAAGCTTTCTTT. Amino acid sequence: CASSIDAGIGQGKTEAFF.

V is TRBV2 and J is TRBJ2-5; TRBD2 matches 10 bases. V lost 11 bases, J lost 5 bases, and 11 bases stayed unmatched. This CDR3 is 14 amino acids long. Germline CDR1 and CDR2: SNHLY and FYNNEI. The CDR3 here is CAAWGSGGLETQYF. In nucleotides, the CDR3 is TGTGCCGCATGGGGTAGCGGGGGGTTGGAGACCCAGTACTTC.

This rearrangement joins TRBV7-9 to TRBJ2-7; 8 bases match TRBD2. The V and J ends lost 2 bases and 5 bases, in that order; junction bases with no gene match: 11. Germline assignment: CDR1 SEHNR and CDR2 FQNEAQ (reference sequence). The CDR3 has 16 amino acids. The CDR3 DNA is TGTGCCAGCAGCTTAATCGGGGGGGGCGCAACCCACGAGCAGTACTTC. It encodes CASSLIGGGATHEQYF.

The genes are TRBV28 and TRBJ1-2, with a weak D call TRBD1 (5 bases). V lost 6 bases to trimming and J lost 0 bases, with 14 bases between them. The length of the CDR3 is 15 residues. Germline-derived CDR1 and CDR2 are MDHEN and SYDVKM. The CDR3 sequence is CASRQRQYPNYGYTF. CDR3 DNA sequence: TGTGCCAGCAGACAAAGACAGTATCCTAACTATGGCTACACCTTC.

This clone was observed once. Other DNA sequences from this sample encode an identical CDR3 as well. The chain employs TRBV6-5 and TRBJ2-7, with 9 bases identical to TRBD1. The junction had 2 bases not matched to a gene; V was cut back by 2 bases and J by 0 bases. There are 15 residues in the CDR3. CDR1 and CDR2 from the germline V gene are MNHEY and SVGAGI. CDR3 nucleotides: TGTGCCAGCAGTTACGGACAGGGGTACTCCTACGAGCAGTACTTC. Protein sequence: CASSYGQGYSYEQYF.

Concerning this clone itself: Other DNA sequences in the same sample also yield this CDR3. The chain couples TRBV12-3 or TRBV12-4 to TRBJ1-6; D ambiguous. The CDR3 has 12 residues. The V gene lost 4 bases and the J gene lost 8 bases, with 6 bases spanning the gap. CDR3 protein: CASSSGYSPLHF. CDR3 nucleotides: TGTGCCAGCAGTTCGGGTTATTCACCCCTCCACTTT.

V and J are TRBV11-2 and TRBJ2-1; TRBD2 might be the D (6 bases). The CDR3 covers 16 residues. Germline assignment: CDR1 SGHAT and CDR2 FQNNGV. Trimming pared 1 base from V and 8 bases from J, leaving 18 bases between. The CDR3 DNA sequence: TGTGCCAGCAGCTTAGCCCTTGCGGGGCCCGTGGATGAGCAGTTCTTC. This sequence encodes CASSLALAGPVDEQFF.

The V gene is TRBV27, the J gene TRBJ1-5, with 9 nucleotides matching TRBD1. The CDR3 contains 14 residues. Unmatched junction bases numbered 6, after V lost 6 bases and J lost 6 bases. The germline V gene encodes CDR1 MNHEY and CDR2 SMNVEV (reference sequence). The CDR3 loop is CASSGQGLGQPQHF. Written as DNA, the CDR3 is TGTGCCAGCAGCGGACAGGGGCTGGGTCAGCCCCAGCATTTT.

CDR3: CASSVRDRAYTEAFF. The DNA of the CDR3 is TGTGCCAGTAGTGTACGGGACAGGGCTTACACTGAAGCTTTCTTT. The chain employs TRBV19 and TRBJ1-1; the match to TRBD1 covers 9 bases. V dropped 5 bases and J dropped 3; count of bases not matched to a gene: 7. Germline loops: CDR1 LNHDA, CDR2 SQIVND (reference sequence). The CDR3 is made up of 15 amino acids.

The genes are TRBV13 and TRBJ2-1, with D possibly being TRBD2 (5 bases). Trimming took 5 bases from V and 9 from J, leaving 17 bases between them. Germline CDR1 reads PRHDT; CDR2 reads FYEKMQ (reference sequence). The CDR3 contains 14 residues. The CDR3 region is CASSPEGREGEQFF. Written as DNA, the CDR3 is TGTGCCAGCAGCCCTGAAGGTAGAGAGGGTGAGCAGTTCTTC.

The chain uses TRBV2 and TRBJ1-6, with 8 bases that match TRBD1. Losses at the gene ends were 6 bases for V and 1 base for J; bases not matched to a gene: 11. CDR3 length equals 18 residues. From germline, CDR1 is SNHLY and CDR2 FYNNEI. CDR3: CASSGQGMVMSYNSPLHF. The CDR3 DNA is TGTGCCAGCAGCGGACAGGGCATGGTAATGTCCTATAATTCACCCCTCCACTTT.

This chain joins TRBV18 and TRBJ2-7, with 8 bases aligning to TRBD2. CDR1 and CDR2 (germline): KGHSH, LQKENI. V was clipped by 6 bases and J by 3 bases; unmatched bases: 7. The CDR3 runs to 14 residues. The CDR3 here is CASSKLAEHYEQYF. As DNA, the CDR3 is TGTGCCAGCTCTAAACTAGCGGAACACTACGAGCAGTACTTC.

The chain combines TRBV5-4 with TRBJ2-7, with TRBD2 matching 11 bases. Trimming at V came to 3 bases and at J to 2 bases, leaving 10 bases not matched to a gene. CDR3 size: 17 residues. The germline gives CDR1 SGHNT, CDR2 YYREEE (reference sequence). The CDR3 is CASSWGSGTSGAYEQYF. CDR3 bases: TGTGCCAGCAGCTGGGGTTCCGGGACTAGCGGTGCCTACGAGCAGTACTTC.

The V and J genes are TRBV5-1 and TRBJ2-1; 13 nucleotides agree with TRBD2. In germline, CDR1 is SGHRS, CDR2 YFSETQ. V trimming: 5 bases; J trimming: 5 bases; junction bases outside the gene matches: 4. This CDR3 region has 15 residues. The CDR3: CASSSGTSGDNEQFF. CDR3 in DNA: TGCGCCAGCAGTTCCGGGACTAGCGGGGACAATGAGCAGTTCTTC.

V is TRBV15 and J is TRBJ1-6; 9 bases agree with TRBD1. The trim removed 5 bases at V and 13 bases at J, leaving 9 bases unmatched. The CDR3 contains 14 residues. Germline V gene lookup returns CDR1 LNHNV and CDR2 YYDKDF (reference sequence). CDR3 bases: TGTGCCACCAGCGGGGGACAGGGCCTTTCGCCCCTCCACTTT. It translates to CATSGGQGLSPLHF.

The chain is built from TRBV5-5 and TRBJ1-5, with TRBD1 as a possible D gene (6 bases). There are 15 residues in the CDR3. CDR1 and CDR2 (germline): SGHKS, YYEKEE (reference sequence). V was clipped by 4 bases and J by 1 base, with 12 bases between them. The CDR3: CASSKTGTSNQPQHF. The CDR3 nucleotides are TGTGCCAGCAGCAAAACAGGGACAAGCAATCAGCCCCAGCATTTT.

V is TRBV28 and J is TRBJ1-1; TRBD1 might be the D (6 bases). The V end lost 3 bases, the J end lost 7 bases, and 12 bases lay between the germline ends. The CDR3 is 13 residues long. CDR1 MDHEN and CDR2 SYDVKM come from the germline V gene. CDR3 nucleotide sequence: TGTGCCAGCAGTTTGGGGGCGGTATATGAAGCTTTCTTT. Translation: CASSLGAVYEAFF.

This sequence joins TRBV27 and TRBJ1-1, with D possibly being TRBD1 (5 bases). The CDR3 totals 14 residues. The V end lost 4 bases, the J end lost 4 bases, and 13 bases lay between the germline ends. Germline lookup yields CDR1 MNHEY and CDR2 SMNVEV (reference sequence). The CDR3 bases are TGTGCCAGCAGTTATCAGGGCCGAGGCACTGAAGCTTTCTTT. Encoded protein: CASSYQGRGTEAFF.

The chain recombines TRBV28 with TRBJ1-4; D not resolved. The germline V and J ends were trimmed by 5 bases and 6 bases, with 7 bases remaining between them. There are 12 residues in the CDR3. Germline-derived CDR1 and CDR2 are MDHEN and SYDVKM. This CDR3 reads CASSPPDEKLFF. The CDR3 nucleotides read TGTGCCAGCAGTCCGCCAGATGAAAAACTGTTTTTT.

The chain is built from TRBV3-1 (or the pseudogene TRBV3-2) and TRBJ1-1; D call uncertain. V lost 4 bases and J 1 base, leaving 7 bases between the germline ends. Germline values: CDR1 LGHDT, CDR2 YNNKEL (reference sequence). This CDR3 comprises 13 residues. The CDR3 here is CASSRTPNTEAFF. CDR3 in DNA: TGTGCCAGCAGCCGAACACCGAACACTGAAGCTTTCTTT.

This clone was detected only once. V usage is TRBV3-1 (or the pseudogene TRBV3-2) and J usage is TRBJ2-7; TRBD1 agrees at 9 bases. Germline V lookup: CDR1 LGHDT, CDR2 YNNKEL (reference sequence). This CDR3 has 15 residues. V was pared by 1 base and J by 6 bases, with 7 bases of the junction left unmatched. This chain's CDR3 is CASSQGGQGGLEQYF. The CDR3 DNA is TGTGCCAGCAGCCAAGGGGGACAGGGTGGGCTCGAGCAGTACTTC.

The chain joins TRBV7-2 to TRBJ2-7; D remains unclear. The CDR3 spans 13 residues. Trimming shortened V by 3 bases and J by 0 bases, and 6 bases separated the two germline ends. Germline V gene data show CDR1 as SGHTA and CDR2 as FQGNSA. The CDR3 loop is CASSFDSSYEQYF. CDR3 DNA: TGTGCCAGCAGCTTTGATAGCTCCTACGAGCAGTACTTC.

The CDR3 reads CASSPAGTGNNEQFF. The CDR3 DNA reads TGTGCCAGCAGCCCCGCCGGGACAGGGAACAATGAGCAGTTCTTC. The chain couples TRBV13 to TRBJ2-1; TRBD1 matches 9 bases. J was trimmed by 5 bases and V by 5 bases; bases with no gene match: 7. Germline CDR1 reads PRHDT; CDR2 reads FYEKMQ (reference sequence). The CDR3 loop spans 15 amino acids.

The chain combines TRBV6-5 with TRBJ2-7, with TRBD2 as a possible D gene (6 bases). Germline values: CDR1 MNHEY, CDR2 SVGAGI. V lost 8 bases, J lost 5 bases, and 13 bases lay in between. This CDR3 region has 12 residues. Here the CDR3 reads CASAGPGDEQYF. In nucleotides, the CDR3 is TGTGCCAGCGCGGGGCCGGGGGACGAGCAGTACTTC.

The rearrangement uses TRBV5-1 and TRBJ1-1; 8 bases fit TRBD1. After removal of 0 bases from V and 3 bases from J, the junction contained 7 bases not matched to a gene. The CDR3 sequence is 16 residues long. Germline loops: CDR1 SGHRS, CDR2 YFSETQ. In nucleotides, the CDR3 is TGCGCCAGCAGCTTGGACAAAACAGGGGGTTACACTGAAGCTTTCTTT. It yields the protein CASSLDKTGGYTEAFF.